This passage covers 9 T cell receptor beta chains from one sample sequenced in a study of T cell responses to AZD1222 COVID-19 vaccine. This table comes from immunoSEQ multiplex PCR, and its TCRdb copy is limited to in-frame clones, with some not included. The sample has 45,000 to 55,000 clones, about 80% seen once. The starting material was peripheral blood, obtained on day 0 of AZD1222 vaccination. The receptors were sampled from an adult in good health.

The V call is TRBV4-3, the J call TRBJ2-2; D is ambiguous. Germline CDR1 LGHNA, CDR2 YSLEER. V was pared by 4 bases and J by 4 bases, with 4 bases between. The CDR3 is 12 amino acids. The CDR3: CASSRITGELFF. The CDR3 nucleotides are TGCGCCAGCAGCCGGATCACCGGGGAGCTGTTTTTT.

The chain has TRBV5-5 and TRBJ2-7; 8 positions match TRBD2. CDR3 size: 16 residues. V lost 4 bases to trimming and J lost 4 bases; unmatched junction nucleotides: 13. Germline V gene data show CDR1 as SGHKS and CDR2 as YYEKEE (reference sequence). CDR3 loop: CASSTALAGAPYEQYF. The CDR3 DNA is TGTGCCAGCAGCACGGCCCTAGCGGGTGCTCCTTACGAGCAGTACTTC.

V usage is TRBV6-5 and J usage is TRBJ2-3; 9 nucleotides align to TRBD1. The ends lost 5 bases at V and 4 bases at J; junction bases unmatched: 7. The V gene's germline CDR1 is MNHEY and CDR2 SVGAGI. This CDR3 has 15 residues. The CDR3 DNA follows: TGTGCCAGCAGTAAACCGACAGGGGGTCCAGATACGCAGTATTTT. Protein: CASSKPTGGPDTQYF.

This chain links TRBV18 with TRBJ2-2, with 7 bases fitting TRBD2. V was clipped by 2 bases and J by 4 bases; unmatched bases: 13. This CDR3 is built from 18 residues. Germline CDR1 KGHSH, CDR2 LQKENI. CDR3 coding DNA: TGTGCCAGCTCACCATGGGGTGCGGCGGGAGCGACCACCGGGGAGCTGTTTTTT. This encodes CASSPWGAAGATTGELFF. Using reference TRBV18 and TRBJ2-2 for the parts outside the CDR3, the full variable domain is NAGVMQNPRHLVRRRGQEARLRCSPMKGHSHVYWYRQLPEEGLKFMVYLQKENIIDESGMPKERFSAEFPKEGPSILRIQQVVRGDSAAYFCASSPWGAAGATTGELFFGEGSRLTVL.

J is TRBJ1-1 and V is TRBV2; 7 nucleotides line up with TRBD1. The V gene's germline CDR1 is SNHLY and CDR2 FYNNEI. The junction had 9 bases not matched to a gene; V was cut back by 6 bases and J by 11 bases. This CDR3 has 12 amino acids. DNA for the CDR3: TGTGCCAGCAGCGAGGACAGGTTCGTGGCTTTCTTT. It specifies CASSEDRFVAFF.

The rearrangement uses TRBV5-4 and TRBJ2-1; maybe TRBD2 (5 bases). Trimming cost V 0 bases and J 7 bases, with 14 bases left between them. Looked up from germline, CDR1 is SGHNT and CDR2 is YYREEE (reference sequence). The CDR3 is 15 amino acids. The CDR3 DNA follows: TGTGCCAGCAGCTTGGGGAGGACGGCCTCAAATGAGCAGTTCTTC. Protein sequence: CASSLGRTASNEQFF. The entire variable domain, with the rest obtained from reference TRBV5-4 and TRBJ2-1, is as follows: ETGVTQSPTHLIKTRGQQVTLRCSSQSGHNTVSWYQQALGQGPQFIFQYYREEENGRGNFPPRFSGLQFPNYSSELNVNALELDDSALYLCASSLGRTASNEQFFGPGTRLTVL.

The V gene is TRBV5-1, the J gene TRBJ1-2, with a tentative D call TRBD1 (5 bases). Between the trimmed V and J ends, which lost 0 bases and 7 bases, there was a span of 13 bases. Per the germline V gene, CDR1 is SGHRS and CDR2 is YFSETQ. The CDR3 is 14 amino acids. CDR3 bases: TGCGCCAGCAGCTTGGGTTTCCAGGGAAGTGGCTACACCTTC. This encodes CASSLGFQGSGYTF.

The chain couples TRBV9 to TRBJ2-3, with 8 bases that match TRBD2. The CDR3 is 15 amino acids. Germline-derived CDR1 and CDR2 are SGDLS and YYNGEE. Trimming at V came to 0 bases and at J to 4 bases, leaving 4 bases not matched to a gene. CDR3 nucleotides: TGTGCCAGCAGCGTAGCGGCGACTAGCGCAGATACGCAGTATTTT. It codes for CASSVAATSADTQYF.

The J gene is TRBJ2-3, the V gene TRBV15; D could derive from TRBD1 or TRBD2 (5 bases each). This CDR3 is 16 amino acids long. Trimming removed 1 base from V and 2 bases from J, with 13 bases in between. Germline V gene lookup returns CDR1 LNHNV and CDR2 YYDKDF (reference sequence). CDR3 loop: CATSRGEGIFTDTQYF. DNA for the CDR3: TGTGCCACCAGCAGAGGAGAGGGGATCTTCACAGATACGCAGTATTTT.